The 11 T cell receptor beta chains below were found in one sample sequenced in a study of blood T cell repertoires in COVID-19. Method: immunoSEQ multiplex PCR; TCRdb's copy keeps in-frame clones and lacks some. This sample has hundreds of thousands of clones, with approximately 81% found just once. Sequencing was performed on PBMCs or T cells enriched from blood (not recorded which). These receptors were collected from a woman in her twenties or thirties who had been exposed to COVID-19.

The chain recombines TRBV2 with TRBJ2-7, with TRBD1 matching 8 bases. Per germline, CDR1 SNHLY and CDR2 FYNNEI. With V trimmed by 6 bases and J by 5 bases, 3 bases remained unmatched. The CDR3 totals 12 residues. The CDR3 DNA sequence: TGTGCCAGCAGCAAGGACAGGGACGAGCAGTACTTC. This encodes CASSKDRDEQYF.

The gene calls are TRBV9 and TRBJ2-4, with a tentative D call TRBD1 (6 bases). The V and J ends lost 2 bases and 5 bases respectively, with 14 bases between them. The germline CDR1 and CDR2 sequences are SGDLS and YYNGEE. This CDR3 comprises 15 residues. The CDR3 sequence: CASSVGPSGENIQYF. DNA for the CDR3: TGTGCCAGCAGCGTGGGACCATCAGGGGAAAACATTCAGTACTTC.

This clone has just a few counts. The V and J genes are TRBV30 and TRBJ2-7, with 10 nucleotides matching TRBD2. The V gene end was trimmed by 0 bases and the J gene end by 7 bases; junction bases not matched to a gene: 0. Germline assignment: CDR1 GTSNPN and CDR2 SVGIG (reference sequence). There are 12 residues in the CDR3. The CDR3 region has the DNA TGTGCCTGGAGTGTACTAGCGGGGGAGCAGTACTTC. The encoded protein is CAWSVLAGEQYF.

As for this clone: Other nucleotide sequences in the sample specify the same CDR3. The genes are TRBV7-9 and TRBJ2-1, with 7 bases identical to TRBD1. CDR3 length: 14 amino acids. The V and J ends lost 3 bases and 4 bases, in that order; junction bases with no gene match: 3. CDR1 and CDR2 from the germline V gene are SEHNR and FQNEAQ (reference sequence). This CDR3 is CASSLGTVYNEQFF. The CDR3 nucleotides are TGTGCCAGCAGCTTGGGGACAGTTTACAATGAGCAGTTCTTC.

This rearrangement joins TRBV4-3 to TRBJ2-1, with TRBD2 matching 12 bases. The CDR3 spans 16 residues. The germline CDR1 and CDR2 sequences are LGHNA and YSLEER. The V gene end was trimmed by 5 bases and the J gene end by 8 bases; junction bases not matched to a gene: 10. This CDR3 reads CASSLVPSGGAYEQFF. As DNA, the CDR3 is TGCGCCAGCAGCTTAGTTCCTAGCGGGGGGGCTTATGAGCAGTTCTTC.

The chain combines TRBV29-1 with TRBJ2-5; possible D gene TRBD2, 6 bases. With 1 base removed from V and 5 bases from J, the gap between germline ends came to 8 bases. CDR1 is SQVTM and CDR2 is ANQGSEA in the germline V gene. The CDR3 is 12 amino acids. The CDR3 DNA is TGCAGCGTTGAAGGGGGGGTGGAGACCCAGTACTTC. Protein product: CSVEGGVETQYF.

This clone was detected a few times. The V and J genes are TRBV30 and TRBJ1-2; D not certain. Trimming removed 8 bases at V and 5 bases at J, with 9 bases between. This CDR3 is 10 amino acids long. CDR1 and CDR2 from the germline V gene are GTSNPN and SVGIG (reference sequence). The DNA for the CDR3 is TGTGCCGGCCAAGTGTATGGCTACACCTTC. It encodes CAGQVYGYTF.

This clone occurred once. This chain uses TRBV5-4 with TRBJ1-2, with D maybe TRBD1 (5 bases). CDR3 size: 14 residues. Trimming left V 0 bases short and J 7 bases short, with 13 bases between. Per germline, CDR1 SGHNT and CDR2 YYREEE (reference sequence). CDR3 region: CASSLGQWVRGYTF. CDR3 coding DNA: TGTGCCAGCAGCTTGGGACAGTGGGTACGTGGCTACACCTTC.

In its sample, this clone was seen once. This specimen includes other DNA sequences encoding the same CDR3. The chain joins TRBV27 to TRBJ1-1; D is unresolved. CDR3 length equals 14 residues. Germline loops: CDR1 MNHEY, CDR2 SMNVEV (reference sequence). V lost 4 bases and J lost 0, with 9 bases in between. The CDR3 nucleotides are TGTGCCAGCAGTTCGGGGTTCATGAACACTGAAGCTTTCTTT. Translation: CASSSGFMNTEAFF.

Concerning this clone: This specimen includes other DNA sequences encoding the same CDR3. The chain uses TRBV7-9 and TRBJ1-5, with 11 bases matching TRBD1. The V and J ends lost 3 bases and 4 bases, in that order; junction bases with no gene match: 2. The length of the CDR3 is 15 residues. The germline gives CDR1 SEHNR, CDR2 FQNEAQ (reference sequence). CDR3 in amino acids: CASSLGDRGNQPQHF. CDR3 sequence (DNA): TGTGCCAGCAGCTTGGGGGACAGGGGGAATCAGCCCCAGCATTTT.

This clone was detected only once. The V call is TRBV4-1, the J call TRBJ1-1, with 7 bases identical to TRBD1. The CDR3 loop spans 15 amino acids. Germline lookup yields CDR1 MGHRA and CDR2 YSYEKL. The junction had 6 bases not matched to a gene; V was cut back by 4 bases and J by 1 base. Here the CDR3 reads CASSRLTGTNTEAFF. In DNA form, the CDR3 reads TGCGCCAGCAGCCGGTTGACAGGGACGAACACTGAAGCTTTCTTT.